This T cell receptor beta chain derives from a study of Graves' ophthalmopathy and Graves' hyperthyroidism. Study-level points and caveats: In blood, most expanded thyroid clonotypes above 0.001 frequency were also detected.

This clonotype was detected ten times or more. Its antigen is not known. One end of the junction is discordant with germline, which a read error may explain. The PBMC fraction was derived from over 9 ml of fresh peripheral blood. Germline values: CDR1 MDHEN, CDR2 SYDVKM. This CDR3 is built from 16 residues. RNA transcripts were the template, and TCR beta CDR3 regions were amplified from them. RT-PCR was first run with HTBI primers, then multiplex PCR in a second round. TCRdb ran MiXCR on the multiplex PCR reads and lists one entry per CDR3 protein. The data contain some 410,000 distinct CDR3 sequences, 20% to 25% of them singletons.

Sequenced material: peripheral blood. The chain uses TRBV28 and TRBJ2-5; TRBD2 agrees at 8 bases. The sequence was collected from a young woman with stable Graves' hyperthyroidism. As DNA, the CDR3 is TGTGCCAGCAGTCATCGTTCGGGGGGGGCCCAAGAGGCCCAGTACTTC. This sequence encodes CASSHRSGGAQEAQYF.